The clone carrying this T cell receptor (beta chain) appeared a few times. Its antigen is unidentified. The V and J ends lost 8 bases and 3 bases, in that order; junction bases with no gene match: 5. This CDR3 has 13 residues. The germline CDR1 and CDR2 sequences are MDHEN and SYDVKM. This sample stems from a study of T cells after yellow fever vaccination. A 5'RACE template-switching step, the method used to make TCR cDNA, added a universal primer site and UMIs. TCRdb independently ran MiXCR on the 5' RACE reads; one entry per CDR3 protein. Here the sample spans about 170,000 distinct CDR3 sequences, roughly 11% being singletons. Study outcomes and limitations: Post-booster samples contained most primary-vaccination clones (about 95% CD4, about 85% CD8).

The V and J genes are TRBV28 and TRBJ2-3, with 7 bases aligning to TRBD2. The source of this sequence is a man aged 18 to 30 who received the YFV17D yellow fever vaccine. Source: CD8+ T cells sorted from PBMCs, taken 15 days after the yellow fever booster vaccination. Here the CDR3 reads CASGGLLTDTQYF. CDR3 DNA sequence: TGTGCCAGCGGGGGACTACTTACAGATACGCAGTATTTT.